Presented here are 19 T cell receptor beta chains from one specimen sequenced in a study of blood T cell repertoires in COVID-19. Sequencing used immunoSEQ multiplex PCR; TCRdb keeps in-frame clones, though not all of them. The data hold hundreds of thousands of clones, with roughly 90% observed a single time. Sequencing input: peripheral blood. These receptors were collected from a woman under 40 with COVID-19, enrolled during active disease.

The V gene is TRBV2, the J gene TRBJ1-2; possibly TRBD1 for D (6 bases). Germline assignment: CDR1 SNHLY and CDR2 FYNNEI. Trimming removed 3 bases at V and 3 bases at J, with 11 bases between. The CDR3 totals 14 residues. This CDR3 is CASSDRGQYYGYTF. Written as DNA, the CDR3 is TGTGCCAGCAGTGATCGAGGACAGTACTATGGCTACACCTTC.

In its sample, this clone was seen a few times. The chain uses TRBV18 and TRBJ1-1; D possibly corresponds to TRBD1 (5 bases). This CDR3 comprises 15 residues. Germline V gene data show CDR1 as KGHSH and CDR2 as LQKENI. Deletions cut 1 base from V and 3 bases from J, with 12 bases between. CDR3 sequence (DNA): TGTGCCAGCTCACCACGGGGCAGGGCCTACACTGAAGCTTTCTTT. It is translated as CASSPRGRAYTEAFF.

The chain couples TRBV19 to TRBJ2-1; TRBD2 is a possible D gene (7 bases). Germline CDR1 LNHDA, CDR2 SQIVND (reference sequence). The CDR3 runs to 16 residues. V dropped 5 bases and J dropped 3 bases, with 17 bases sitting between them. CDR3 bases: TGTGCCAGTAGTCCTAAAGGGGGGGTGAACTACAATGAGCAGTTCTTC. As protein: CASSPKGGVNYNEQFF.

This clone was seen a handful of times. This chain joins TRBV7-9 and TRBJ1-1; 9 bases align to TRBD1. V trimming: 5 bases; J trimming: 2 bases; junction bases outside the gene matches: 6. This CDR3 is 15 amino acids long. From germline, CDR1 is SEHNR and CDR2 FQNEAQ (reference sequence). Written as DNA, the CDR3 is TGTGCCAGCAGCCCTACAGGGGGCCTTAACACTGAAGCTTTCTTT. Translating it yields CASSPTGGLNTEAFF.

The chain uses TRBV6-5 and TRBJ2-7, with D tentatively TRBD2 (7 bases). From germline, CDR1 is MNHEY and CDR2 SVGAGI. The CDR3 has 15 amino acids. Trimming removed 0 bases from V and 3 bases from J, with 12 bases in between. Written as DNA, the CDR3 is TGTGCCAGCAGTTACTCGGCGGGGGCGGGCTACGAGCAGTACTTC. Residues: CASSYSAGAGYEQYF.

In this sample, this clone turned up once. The chain couples TRBV2 to TRBJ1-2, with D hard to call. This CDR3 is built from 12 residues. V dropped 7 bases and J dropped 4 bases, with 10 bases sitting between them. Germline V gives CDR1 SNHLY, CDR2 FYNNEI. DNA of the CDR3: TGTGCCAGCACCTGGTCAGGCTATGGCTACACCTTC. Protein sequence: CASTWSGYGYTF.

V usage is TRBV7-9 and J usage is TRBJ2-7; 8 positions match TRBD1. This CDR3 contains 15 residues. The V and J ends lost 5 bases and 3 bases, in that order; junction bases with no gene match: 9. In germline, CDR1 is SEHNR, CDR2 FQNEAQ (reference sequence). In nucleotides, the CDR3 is TGTGCCAGCAGCGAAGGACAGGGAGGTTACTACGAGCAGTACTTC. It codes for CASSEGQGGYYEQYF.

V and J are TRBV19 and TRBJ2-1; D ambiguous. V was clipped by 4 bases and J by 4 bases, with 14 bases between them. CDR1 and CDR2 from the germline V gene are LNHDA and SQIVND (reference sequence). The CDR3 has 15 residues. CDR3 in DNA: TGTGCCAGTAGTAGCCGAAACACCTTATACAATGAGCAGTTCTTC. Encoded protein: CASSSRNTLYNEQFF.

The chain combines TRBV24-1 with TRBJ2-2; TRBD1 might be the D (6 bases). V was cut by 1 base and J by 2 bases, with 10 bases left in between. The CDR3 sequence is 16 residues long. Germline values: CDR1 KGHDR, CDR2 SFDVKD. CDR3 sequence: CATSDFKGDNTGELFF. The CDR3 nucleotides are TGTGCCACCAGTGATTTTAAGGGGGATAACACCGGGGAGCTGTTTTTT.

This clone was counted many times. This chain links TRBV2 with TRBJ2-1; 12 positions agree with TRBD2. Per germline, CDR1 SNHLY and CDR2 FYNNEI. CDR3 length: 17 amino acids. The trim removed 8 bases at V and 0 bases at J, leaving 8 bases unmatched. In DNA form, the CDR3 reads TGTGCCAGCCGCCGGACTAGCGGGGATAGCTCCTACAATGAGCAGTTCTTC. Its protein product is CASRRTSGDSSYNEQFF. Full variable domain (remainder filled in from reference TRBV2 and TRBJ2-1): EPEVTQTPSHQVTQMGQEVILRCVPISNHLYFYWYRQILGQKVEFLVSFYNNEISEKSEIFDDQFSVERPDGSNFTLKIRSTKLEDSAMYFCASRRTSGDSSYNEQFFGPGTRLTVL.

This chain links TRBV6-1 with TRBJ1-5; unclear D gene. The CDR3 is made up of 15 amino acids. The V end was cut by 5 bases, the J end by 0 bases, with 11 bases between. The germline gives CDR1 MNHNS, CDR2 SASEGT. The CDR3 DNA sequence: TGTGCCAGCAGTCCCGGAGGGAGTAGCAATCAGCCCCAGCATTTT. Amino acid sequence: CASSPGGSSNQPQHF.

This clone showed up just a few times. This chain uses TRBV6-2 or TRBV6-3 with TRBJ1-5; 10 bases are a match to TRBD1. Trimming took 0 bases from V and 1 from J; bases not matched to a gene: 3. The CDR3 is 17 amino acids. Per the germline V gene, CDR1 is MNHEY and CDR2 is SVGEGT. This CDR3 is CASSYSRGQGSNQPQHF. As DNA, the CDR3 is TGTGCCAGCAGTTACTCGAGGGGACAGGGGAGCAATCAGCCCCAGCATTTT.

This clone was detected once. This chain uses TRBV18 with TRBJ1-1; no clear D gene. V dropped 3 bases and J dropped 1 base, with 9 bases sitting between them. This CDR3 region has 14 residues. CDR1 and CDR2 (germline): KGHSH, LQKENI. Here the CDR3 DNA reads TGTGCCAGCTCACCCGAACAGACGAACACTGAAGCTTTCTTT. It encodes CASSPEQTNTEAFF.

The chain carries TRBV7-9 and TRBJ2-5; a possible D gene is TRBD1 (5 bases). This CDR3 contains 13 residues. Trimming took off 3 bases at V and 3 bases at J, with 8 bases between the two ends. CDR1 and CDR2 (germline): SEHNR, FQNEAQ (reference sequence). For the CDR3, the DNA is TGTGCCAGCAGCTTTGCAGGGAAAGAGACCCAGTACTTC. Its translation is CASSFAGKETQYF.

The gene calls are TRBV5-6 and TRBJ2-7, with 8 nucleotides matching TRBD1. The CDR3 totals 14 residues. V lost 4 bases to trimming and J lost 2 bases; unmatched junction nucleotides: 5. Germline CDR1 is SGHDT and CDR2 is YYEEEE. The CDR3 DNA reads as TGTGCCAGCAGCCGGAGGACAGGGACCTACGAGCAGTACGTC. Translated, it gives CASSRRTGTYEQYV.

Here the CDR3 reads CASSLASGRAAGELFF. The CDR3 DNA reads as TGTGCCAGCAGCCTCGCAAGCGGGAGGGCCGCCGGGGAGCTGTTTTTT. The rearrangement joins TRBV3-1 (or the pseudogene TRBV3-2) to TRBJ2-2; 10 bases match TRBD2. The CDR3 runs 16 residues. The germline V gene encodes CDR1 LGHDT and CDR2 YNNKEL (reference sequence). J was trimmed by 6 bases and V by 4 bases; bases with no gene match: 8.

Points on this clone: Different DNA sequences within this sample yield the same CDR3. The chain uses TRBV10-3 and TRBJ2-3; 8 bases agree with TRBD1. Germline assignment: CDR1 ENHRY and CDR2 SYGVKD. The CDR3 has 16 residues. V was pared by 0 bases and J by 0 bases, with 2 bases of the junction left unmatched. CDR3 in amino acids: CAISESGQGSTDTQYF. CDR3 nucleotides: TGTGCCATCAGTGAGTCCGGACAGGGAAGCACAGATACGCAGTATTTT.

This clone was detected a few times. The chain employs TRBV3-1 (or the pseudogene TRBV3-2) and TRBJ2-7; 7 bases are a match to TRBD1. After removal of 0 bases from V and 1 base from J, the junction contained 9 bases not matched to a gene. CDR1 and CDR2 (germline): LGHDT, YNNKEL (reference sequence). There are 17 residues in the CDR3. CDR3 coding DNA: TGTGCCAGCAGCCAAGACTCCTGGACAGGTCATTCCTACGAGCAGTACTTC. This encodes CASSQDSWTGHSYEQYF.

This chain joins TRBV4-2 and TRBJ2-5, with 8 bases lining up with TRBD2. Germline V CDR1 and CDR2: LGHNA, YNFKEQ. Losses at the gene ends were 0 bases for V and 3 bases for J; bases not matched to a gene: 3. The CDR3 contains 15 residues. Written as DNA, the CDR3 is TGTGCCAGCAGCCAAGATGTACTAGCGGAAGAGACCCAGTACTTC. It codes for CASSQDVLAEETQYF.